These 24 T cell receptor beta chains came from one sample sequenced in a study of identifying expanded T cells in peripheral blood. The repertoire was sequenced with immunoSEQ multiplex PCR; TCRdb's copy has only in-frame clones and lacks some. In the table there are around 100,000 clones, about 87% of which are singletons. Sequenced input: blood. These receptors were obtained from a person aged 18-70 years in good health.

The chain is built from TRBV18 and TRBJ2-7; D remains unclear. The germline gives CDR1 KGHSH, CDR2 LQKENI. V shed 0 bases and J shed 1 base, with 7 bases lying between them. The CDR3 is 14 residues long. The CDR3 region is CASSPPSVSYEQYF. DNA for the CDR3: TGTGCCAGCTCACCACCATCTGTTTCCTACGAGCAGTACTTC.

The chain joins TRBV4-2 to TRBJ2-5, with TRBD2 matching 8 bases. With V trimmed by 1 base and J by 4 bases, 8 bases remained unmatched. CDR3 length: 16 amino acids. Germline lookup yields CDR1 LGHNA and CDR2 YNFKEQ. The DNA for the CDR3 is TGTGCCAGCAGCCAAGCTAGAGCGGGAGTGGGAGAGACCCAGTACTTC. This translates into CASSQARAGVGETQYF.

This clone was detected only a few times. This chain links TRBV6-6 with TRBJ1-3; TRBD1 aligns across 8 bases. The junction had 5 bases not matched to a gene; V was cut back by 10 bases and J by 3 bases. CDR1 and CDR2 from the germline V gene are MNHNY and SVGAGI (reference sequence). This CDR3 region has 13 residues. CDR3 coding DNA: TGTGCCACCTCAGGGGGCCGTGGAAACACCATATATTTT. It yields the protein CATSGGRGNTIYF.

The gene calls are TRBV6-5 and TRBJ1-6; 8 bases match TRBD1. The CDR3 length is 15 residues. J was trimmed by 14 bases and V by 4 bases; bases with no gene match: 13. Germline loops: CDR1 MNHEY, CDR2 SVGAGI. The CDR3 loop is CASSSDGTGGDSLHF. CDR3 nucleotide sequence: TGTGCCAGCAGTTCAGATGGGACAGGCGGGGATTCCCTCCACTTT.

The CDR3 DNA reads as TGTGCCAGCAGCACCCTTGGGGCGTTGGGCTACACCTTC. Protein: CASSTLGALGYTF. The chain is built from TRBV9 and TRBJ1-2, with D possibly matching TRBD1 (5 bases). The CDR3 extends over 13 amino acids. The germline V and J ends were trimmed by 4 bases and 8 bases, with 15 bases remaining between them. The germline CDR1 and CDR2 sequences are SGDLS and YYNGEE.

V usage is TRBV5-1 and J usage is TRBJ2-1; D is ambiguous. V shed 0 bases and J shed 5 bases, with 6 bases lying between them. Germline values: CDR1 SGHRS, CDR2 YFSETQ. CDR3 length: 13 amino acids. Here the CDR3 reads CASSLAGNNEQFF. Written as DNA, the CDR3 is TGCGCCAGCAGCTTGGCCGGAAACAATGAGCAGTTCTTC.

The chain has TRBV14 and TRBJ1-1, with no clear D. The CDR3 has 13 residues. Trimming removed 4 bases from V and 7 bases from J, with 13 bases in between. Looked up from germline, CDR1 is SGHDN and CDR2 is FVKESK. CDR3 sequence: CASSLQRQSEAFF. Here the CDR3 DNA reads TGTGCCAGCAGCCTACAGAGGCAAAGTGAAGCTTTCTTT.

Turning to this clone: One junction end disagrees with the germline gene, perhaps due to a read error. The chain uses TRBV27 and TRBJ2-1, with D possibly being TRBD2 (6 bases). The CDR3 length is 16 residues. Looked up from germline, CDR1 is MNHEY and CDR2 is SMNVEV (reference sequence). CDR3 sequence reads: CASSLFAGGTYNEQFF. The CDR3 DNA sequence: TGTGCCAGCAGTTTATTCGCAGGAGGGACCTATAATGAGCAGTTCTTC.

The chain employs TRBV28 and TRBJ1-2, with 7 bases aligning to TRBD1. Germline CDR1 reads MDHEN; CDR2 reads SYDVKM. This CDR3 is built from 12 residues. V dropped 10 bases and J dropped 8; count of bases not matched to a gene: 10. DNA of the CDR3: TGTGCCACCACGACAGGGTTTGGCGGCTACACCTTC. This sequence encodes CATTTGFGGYTF.

The chain employs TRBV28 and TRBJ1-5, with D tentatively TRBD1 (5 bases). V lost 2 bases and J 6 bases, leaving 14 bases between the germline ends. CDR3 length equals 15 residues. Germline loops: CDR1 MDHEN, CDR2 SYDVKM. The CDR3 nucleotides read TGTGCCAGCAGTTTAGGGTTCCAGGGCTCTCAGCCCCAGCATTTT. It translates to CASSLGFQGSQPQHF.

The chain employs TRBV6-1 and TRBJ2-5; 16 nucleotides line up with TRBD2. The CDR3 runs 16 residues. Germline CDR1 is MNHNS and CDR2 is SASEGT. V gave up 3 bases and J gave up 5 bases; unmatched junction bases: 3. The CDR3 sequence: CASSEGLAGGPETQYF. The CDR3, as DNA: TGTGCCAGCAGTGAGGGACTAGCGGGGGGGCCGGAGACCCAGTACTTC.

The chain joins TRBV2 to TRBJ1-6; D uncertain. Germline values: CDR1 SNHLY, CDR2 FYNNEI. V was shortened by 6 bases and J by 7 bases, with 13 bases between the two germline ends. CDR3 size: 14 residues. The CDR3 loop is CASRLTFWNSPLHF. The CDR3 bases are TGTGCCAGCAGACTAACATTCTGGAATTCACCCCTCCACTTT.

V is TRBV18 and J is TRBJ1-3; D might be TRBD1 (6 bases). Germline V gene lookup returns CDR1 KGHSH and CDR2 LQKENI. V was pared by 1 base and J by 0 bases, with 13 bases between. The CDR3 contains 17 residues. The CDR3 DNA sequence: TGTGCCAGCTCACCACGGGGGGCCGACTACTCTGGAAACACCATATATTTT. This encodes CASSPRGADYSGNTIYF. Complete variable domain (other parts from reference TRBV18 and TRBJ1-3): NAGVMQNPRHLVRRRGQEARLRCSPMKGHSHVYWYRQLPEEGLKFMVYLQKENIIDESGMPKERFSAEFPKEGPSILRIQQVVRGDSAAYFCASSPRGADYSGNTIYFGEGSWLTVV.

This rearrangement joins TRBV13 to TRBJ2-7; D may correspond to TRBD1 or TRBD2 (5 bases each). The V and J ends lost 5 bases and 1 base respectively, with 12 bases between them. This CDR3 has 14 residues. Germline V gene lookup returns CDR1 PRHDT and CDR2 FYEKMQ (reference sequence). CDR3 protein: CASSIRDASYEQYF. In DNA, the CDR3 is TGTGCCAGCAGCATTAGGGACGCATCCTACGAGCAGTACTTC.

The rearrangement joins TRBV7-3 to TRBJ2-1; the D gene could be TRBD1 or TRBD2 (5 bases each). The CDR3 is 20 amino acids. Germline V lookup: CDR1 SGHTA, CDR2 FQGTGA. Trimming shortened V by 4 bases and J by 0 bases, and 25 bases separated the two germline ends. The CDR3 loop is CASSSLMGGEGTSSYNEQFF. For the CDR3, the DNA is TGTGCCAGCAGCTCCTTAATGGGCGGTGAGGGGACGAGCTCCTACAATGAGCAGTTCTTC. The variable domain in full, with the rest retrieved from reference TRBV7-3 and TRBJ2-1, is GAGVSQTPSNKVTEKGKYVELRCDPISGHTALYWYRQSLGQGPEFLIYFQGTGAADDSGLPNDRFFAVRPEGSVSTLKIQRTERGDSAVYLCASSSLMGGEGTSSYNEQFFGPGTRLTVL.

The CDR3 reads CASSLVADTGAFF. In DNA, the CDR3 is TGTGCCAGCAGCTTAGTCGCCGACACGGGGGCTTTCTTT. V and J are TRBV7-9 and TRBJ1-1; D gene ambiguous. Per germline, CDR1 SEHNR and CDR2 FQNEAQ (reference sequence). CDR3 length equals 13 residues. V dropped 1 base and J dropped 11 bases, with 14 bases sitting between them.

In nucleotides, the CDR3 is TGCGCCAGCAGCCAAGATCTTACGACCTACGAGCAGTACTTC. Its protein is CASSQDLTTYEQYF. The V and J genes are TRBV4-1 and TRBJ2-7; D unclear. The V end was cut by 0 bases, the J end by 2 bases, with 8 bases between. The length of the CDR3 is 14 residues. CDR1 and CDR2 from the germline V gene are MGHRA and YSYEKL.

This chain links TRBV6-5 with TRBJ2-3; 8 bases match TRBD2. Per germline, CDR1 MNHEY and CDR2 SVGAGI. The length of the CDR3 is 16 residues. The junction had 5 bases not matched to a gene; V was cut back by 2 bases and J by 1 base. The CDR3 region has the DNA TGTGCCAGCAGTTACGGGCGGGGGGCCCGCACAGATACGCAGTATTTT. It yields the protein CASSYGRGARTDTQYF.

The rearrangement links TRBV9 to TRBJ1-2, with D unresolved. Trimming took 3 bases from V and 0 from J, leaving 3 bases between them. Per the germline V gene, CDR1 is SGDLS and CDR2 is YYNGEE. CDR3 length: 12 amino acids. The CDR3 here is CASSATNYGYTF. The CDR3 coding sequence is TGTGCCAGCAGCGCTACTAACTATGGCTACACCTTC.

The rearrangement uses TRBV18 and TRBJ1-4; the D gene is possibly TRBD1 (5 bases). Trimming stripped 4 bases from V and 6 bases from J, with 9 bases between. Germline V gene sequence: CDR1 KGHSH, CDR2 LQKENI. The CDR3 loop spans 13 amino acids. In nucleotides, the CDR3 is TGTGCCAGCTCACTACTGGGGGATGAAAAACTGTTTTTT. It encodes CASSLLGDEKLFF. Drawing the rest from reference TRBV18 and TRBJ1-4, the complete variable domain is NAGVMQNPRHLVRRRGQEARLRCSPMKGHSHVYWYRQLPEEGLKFMVYLQKENIIDESGMPKERFSAEFPKEGPSILRIQQVVRGDSAAYFCASSLLGDEKLFFGSGTQLSVL.

The V gene is TRBV15, the J gene TRBJ2-2; 9 bases line up with TRBD2. V lost 1 base, J lost 1 base, and 1 base stayed unmatched. Germline V lookup: CDR1 LNHNV, CDR2 YYDKDF (reference sequence). This CDR3 has 16 residues. The CDR3 DNA reads TGTGCCACCAGCAGAGTTAGCGGGGGGAACACCGGGGAGCTGTTTTTT. Protein sequence: CATSRVSGGNTGELFF.

This clone was found once. The chain joins TRBV2 to TRBJ1-2; 9 nucleotides align to TRBD1. The trim removed 10 bases at V and 6 bases at J, leaving 9 bases unmatched. This CDR3 has 13 amino acids. Germline-derived CDR1 and CDR2 are SNHLY and FYNNEI. The CDR3 sequence is CATPGQGINGYTF. CDR3 in DNA: TGTGCCACCCCGGGACAGGGTATTAATGGCTACACCTTC.

The chain employs TRBV6-1 and TRBJ1-5; the D gene is possibly TRBD1 (6 bases). The CDR3 is 18 amino acids. V was trimmed by 4 bases and J by 1 base, leaving 20 bases between them. Germline lookup yields CDR1 MNHNS and CDR2 SASEGT. CDR3 bases: TGTGCCAGCAGTGCTAAAAATCCCGGGACAACAAGCAATCAGCCCCAGCATTTT. Encoded protein: CASSAKNPGTTSNQPQHF.

This chain uses TRBV7-3 with TRBJ2-2; 8 nucleotides agree with TRBD1. The junction had 7 bases not matched to a gene; V was cut back by 7 bases and J by 3 bases. The germline CDR1 and CDR2 sequences are SGHTA and FQGTGA. The CDR3 contains 15 residues. CDR3 sequence (DNA): TGTGCCAGCACCTTCAGACAGGGGTACACCGGGGAGCTGTTTTTT. It yields the protein CASTFRQGYTGELFF.